This T cell receptor beta chain originates from a study of radiotherapy plus CTLA-4 blockade in lung cancer. Study background: Of the patients, about 19% showed objective responses and more than 30% attained disease control. General study points: The best predictor of response was reported to be early blood T cell clone dynamics, with interferon-beta. Tumor-derived TCR clones expanded in blood after radiotherapy plus ipilimumab.

Libraries were prepared by immunoSEQ multiplex PCR; TCRdb keeps only in-frame clonotypes and omits some of them. The sample includes about 59,000 clones, 76% of them seen just once. As to this clone: As yet, its antigen is unknown.

The CDR3 runs 19 residues. Per germline, CDR1 LGHNA and CDR2 YSLEER. J gave up 6 bases and V 1 base, and 19 bases lay outside the gene matches. Sequenced material: peripheral blood, taken from a patient treated with radiotherapy plus ipilimumab. The chain combines TRBV4-3 with TRBJ2-7; 9 bases are shared with TRBD2. The sequence was obtained from a human donor with non-small cell lung cancer who had a complete response to radiotherapy plus ipilimumab. The CDR3 reads CASSQVYGLARGAGSEQYF. CDR3 sequence (DNA): TGCGCCAGCAGCCAAGTTTACGGACTAGCGAGGGGTGCGGGGAGCGAGCAGTACTTC.